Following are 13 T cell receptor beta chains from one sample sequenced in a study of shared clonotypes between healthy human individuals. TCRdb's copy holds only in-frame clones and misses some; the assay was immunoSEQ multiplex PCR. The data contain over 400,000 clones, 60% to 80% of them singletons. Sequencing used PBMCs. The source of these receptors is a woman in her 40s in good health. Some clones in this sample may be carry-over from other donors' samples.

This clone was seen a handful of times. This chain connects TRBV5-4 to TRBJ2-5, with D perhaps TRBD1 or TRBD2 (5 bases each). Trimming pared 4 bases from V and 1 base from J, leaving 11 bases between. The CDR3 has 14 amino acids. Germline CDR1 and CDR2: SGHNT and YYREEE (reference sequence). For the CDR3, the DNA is TGTGCCAGCAGCCAGTCCGGGGCCCAAGAGACCCAGTACTTC. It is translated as CASSQSGAQETQYF.

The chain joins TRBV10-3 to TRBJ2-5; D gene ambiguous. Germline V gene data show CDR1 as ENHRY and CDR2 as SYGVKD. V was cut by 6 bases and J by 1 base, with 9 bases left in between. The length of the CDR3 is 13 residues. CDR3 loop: CAIRADIQETQYF. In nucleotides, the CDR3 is TGTGCCATCAGGGCAGATATCCAAGAGACCCAGTACTTC.

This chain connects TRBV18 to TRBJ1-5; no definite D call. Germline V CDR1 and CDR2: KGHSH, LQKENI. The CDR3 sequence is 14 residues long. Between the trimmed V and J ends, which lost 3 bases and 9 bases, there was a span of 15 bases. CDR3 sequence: CASSPNDGVRPQHF. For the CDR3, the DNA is TGTGCCAGCTCACCGAACGACGGCGTGCGGCCCCAGCATTTT.

This chain's CDR3 is CASSPSPGQGTYEQYF. In DNA form, the CDR3 reads TGTGCCAGCAGCCCTAGCCCTGGACAGGGGACCTACGAGCAGTACTTC. V is TRBV7-9 and J is TRBJ2-7, with 9 bases that match TRBD1. The CDR3 is made up of 16 amino acids. V lost 5 bases and J lost 2; bases outside the gene matches: 10. Germline V CDR1 and CDR2: SEHNR, FQNEAQ (reference sequence). Full variable domain (outside the CDR3, taken from reference TRBV7-9 and TRBJ2-7): DTGVSQNPRHKITKRGQNVTFRCDPISEHNRLYWYRQTLGQGPEFLTYFQNEAQLEKSRLLSDRFSAERPKGSFSTLEIQRTEQGDSAMYLCASSPSPGQGTYEQYFGPGTRLTVT.

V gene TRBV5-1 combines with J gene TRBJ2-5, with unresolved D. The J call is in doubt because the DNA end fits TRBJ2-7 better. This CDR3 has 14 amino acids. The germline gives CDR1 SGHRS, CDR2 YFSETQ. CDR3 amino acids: CASSSGSVSYEQYF. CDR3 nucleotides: TGCGCCAGCAGCTCCGGGTCAGTCTCCTACGAGCAGTACTTC.

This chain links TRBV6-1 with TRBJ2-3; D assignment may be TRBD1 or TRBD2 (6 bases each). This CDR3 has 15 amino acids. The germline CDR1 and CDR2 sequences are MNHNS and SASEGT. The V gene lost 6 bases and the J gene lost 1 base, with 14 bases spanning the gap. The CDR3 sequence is CASRGGPWGTDTQYF. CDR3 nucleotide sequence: TGTGCCAGCAGGGGGGGCCCATGGGGCACAGATACGCAGTATTTT.

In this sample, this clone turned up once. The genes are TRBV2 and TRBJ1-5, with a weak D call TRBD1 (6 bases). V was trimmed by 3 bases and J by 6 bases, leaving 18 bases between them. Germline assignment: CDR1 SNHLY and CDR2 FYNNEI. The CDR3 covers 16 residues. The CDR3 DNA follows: TGTGCCAGCAGTGATGGCGGCGCAGGGGTTCTTCAGCCCCAGCATTTT. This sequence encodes CASSDGGAGVLQPQHF.

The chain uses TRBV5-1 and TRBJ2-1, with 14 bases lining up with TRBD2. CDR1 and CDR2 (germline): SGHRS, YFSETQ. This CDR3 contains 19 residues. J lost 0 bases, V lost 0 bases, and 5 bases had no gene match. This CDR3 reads CASSLGTSGRRSSYNEQFF. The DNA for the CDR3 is TGCGCCAGCAGCTTGGGGACTAGCGGGAGGAGGAGCTCCTACAATGAGCAGTTCTTC. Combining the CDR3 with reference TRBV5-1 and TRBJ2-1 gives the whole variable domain KAGVTQTPRYLIKTRGQQVTLSCSPISGHRSVSWYQQTPGQGLQFLFEYFSETQRNKGNFPGRFSGRQFSNSRSEMNVSTLELGDSALYLCASSLGTSGRRSSYNEQFFGPGTRLTVL.

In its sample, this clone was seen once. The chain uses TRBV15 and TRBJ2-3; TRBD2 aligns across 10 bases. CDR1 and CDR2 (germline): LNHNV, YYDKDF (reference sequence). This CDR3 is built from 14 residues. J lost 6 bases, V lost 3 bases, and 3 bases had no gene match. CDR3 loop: CATSRLAGADTQYF. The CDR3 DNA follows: TGTGCCACCAGCAGGCTAGCGGGAGCGGATACGCAGTATTTT.

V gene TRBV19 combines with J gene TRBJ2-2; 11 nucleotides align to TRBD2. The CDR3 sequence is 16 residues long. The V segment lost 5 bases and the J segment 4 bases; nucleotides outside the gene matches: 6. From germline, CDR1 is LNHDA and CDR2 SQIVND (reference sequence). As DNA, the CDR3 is TGTGCCAGTAGTCCCGGGACTAGCGGATCCACCGGGGAGCTGTTTTTT. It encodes CASSPGTSGSTGELFF.

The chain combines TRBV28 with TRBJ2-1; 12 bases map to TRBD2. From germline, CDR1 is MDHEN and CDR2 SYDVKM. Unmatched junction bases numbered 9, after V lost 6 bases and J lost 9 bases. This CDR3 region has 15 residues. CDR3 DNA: TGTGCCAGCAGATCCCTAGCGGGAGGGCGCAGTGAGCAGTTCTTC. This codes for CASRSLAGGRSEQFF.

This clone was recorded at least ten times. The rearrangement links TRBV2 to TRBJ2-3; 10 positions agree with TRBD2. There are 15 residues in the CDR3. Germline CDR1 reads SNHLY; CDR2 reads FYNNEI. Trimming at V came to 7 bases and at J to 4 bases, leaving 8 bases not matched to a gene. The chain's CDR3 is CASNKREGRADTQYF. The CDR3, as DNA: TGTGCCAGCAATAAGCGGGAGGGCCGAGCAGATACGCAGTATTTT.

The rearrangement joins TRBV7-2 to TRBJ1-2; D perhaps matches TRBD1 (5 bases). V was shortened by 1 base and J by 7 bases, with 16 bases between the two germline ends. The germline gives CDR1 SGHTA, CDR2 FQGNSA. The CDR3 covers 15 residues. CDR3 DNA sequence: TGTGCCAGCAGCTTAGACGGGGGGTTGCAAGGTGGCTACACCTTC. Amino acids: CASSLDGGLQGGYTF.